These 5 T cell receptor beta chains were all obtained from the same sample, sequenced in a study of cytomegalovirus exposure and HLA in healthy donors. PCR used 60 Vbeta primers and 13 Jbeta primers. Some clones are missing from TCRdb's copy, which holds only in-frame ones; the method was immunoSEQ multiplex PCR. Of more than 150,000 clones listed, 80% were seen once; the top ten hold more than 1.1%. Sequencing used PBMCs. The receptors here all came from a girl aged 5 to 17 in good health and CMV-seropositive.

In its sample, this clone was seen a few times. This chain uses TRBV7-7 with TRBJ2-5; 15 bases align to TRBD2. J gave up 4 bases and V 5 bases, and 8 bases lay outside the gene matches. The CDR3 totals 17 residues. Germline lookup yields CDR1 SSHAT and CDR2 FNYEAQ (reference sequence). The DNA for the CDR3 is TGTGCCAGCAGCCTGGGACTAGCGGGAGGTTTTGGAGAGACCCAGTACTTC. As protein: CASSLGLAGGFGETQYF. The complete variable domain, with remaining parts taken from reference TRBV7-7 and TRBJ2-5, reads GAGVSQSPRYKVTKRGQDVTLRCDPISSHATLYWYQQALGQGPEFLTYFNYEAQPDKSGLPSDRFSAERPEGSISTLTIQRTEQRDSAMYRCASSLGLAGGFGETQYFGPGTRLLVL.

The CDR3 protein is CAPGEPSTDTQYF. For the CDR3, the DNA is TGTGCCCCTGGGGAGCCCAGCACAGATACGCAGTATTTT. The chain uses TRBV7-9 and TRBJ2-3, with D perhaps matching TRBD2 (5 bases). The CDR3 spans 13 residues. Germline loops: CDR1 SEHNR, CDR2 FQNEAQ (reference sequence). V shed 11 bases and J shed 0 bases, with 12 bases lying between them.

The chain links TRBV7-3 to TRBJ2-5, with 11 bases fitting TRBD1. The J call is in doubt because the DNA end fits TRBJ2-7 better. Germline lookup yields CDR1 SGHTA and CDR2 FQGTGA. The CDR3 length is 15 residues. CDR3 in amino acids: CASSPGGTGGREQYF. The CDR3 region has the DNA TGTGCCAGCAGCCCCGGGGGGACAGGGGGACGCGAGCAGTACTTC.

The rearrangement joins TRBV7-2 to TRBJ1-5; D might be TRBD1 (6 bases). Germline V lookup: CDR1 SGHTA, CDR2 FQGNSA. CDR3 length equals 18 residues. V was cut by 2 bases and J by 2 bases, with 19 bases left in between. CDR3 protein: CASSLPSGHPTGNQPQHF. The CDR3 coding sequence is TGTGCCAGCAGCTTACCCTCGGGACACCCGACGGGCAATCAGCCCCAGCATTTT.

This chain uses TRBV18 with TRBJ2-1, with TRBD2 matching 8 bases. The CDR3 runs to 14 residues. V was pared by 2 bases and J by 9 bases, with 6 bases of the junction left unmatched. The germline CDR1 and CDR2 sequences are KGHSH and LQKENI. CDR3 in amino acids: CASSPGQRGSEQFF. DNA of the CDR3: TGTGCCAGCTCACCAGGCCAGCGGGGGAGTGAGCAGTTCTTC.